This is a list of T cell receptor beta chains from one sample in a study of beta chain features in type 1 diabetes. The assay was immunoSEQ multiplex PCR, and TCRdb's table has in-frame clones only and misses some. The sample yields around 500,000 clones, 30% seen once. Input material: naive CD4+ T cells from blood. Receptors originate from a man aged 18 to 30 in good health. Each CDR3 is given with its conserved first and last residue. Fields, in order: CDR3 DNA, CDR3 protein, D gene, V gene, clone size, J gene. D genes are given only for firm matches. Only part of the rows carry a size: once, few, many, or a class if the clone is expanded.

cdr3_nt: TGTGCCTGTACTAGGACAGGGAGAAATGAGCAGTTCTTC
cdr3_aa: CACTRTGRNEQFF
d_call: TRBD1
v_call: TRBV30
clone_size: .
j_call: TRBJ2-1

cdr3_nt: TGTGCCAGCAGTGTGAAGGTTCGCACCGGGGAGCTGTTTTTT
cdr3_aa: CASSVKVRTGELFF
d_call: .
v_call: TRBV2
clone_size: .
j_call: TRBJ2-2

cdr3_nt: TGTGCCTGTTACGGACAGGGACAAGAGACCCAGTACTTC
cdr3_aa: CACYGQGQETQYF
d_call: TRBD1
v_call: TRBV30
clone_size: .
j_call: TRBJ2-5

cdr3_nt: TGTGCCAGCAGTTTATGGCGAGGGCGGGACACCGGGGAGCTGTTTTTT
cdr3_aa: CASSLWRGRDTGELFF
d_call: .
v_call: TRBV28
clone_size: .
j_call: TRBJ2-2

cdr3_nt: TGCAGCGTTGAAGGGACAGCGAACACCGGGGAGCTGTTTTTT
cdr3_aa: CSVEGTANTGELFF
d_call: .
v_call: TRBV29-1
clone_size: few
j_call: TRBJ2-2

cdr3_nt: TGTGCCAGCACTGACGACTTAGCCAAAAACATTCAGTACTTC
cdr3_aa: CASTDDLAKNIQYF
d_call: .
v_call: TRBV6-6
clone_size: .
j_call: TRBJ2-4

cdr3_nt: TGTGCCAGCAGACATCTGACTAGCGGCAAAGAGACCCAGTACTTC
cdr3_aa: CASRHLTSGKETQYF
d_call: TRBD2
v_call: TRBV7-9
clone_size: .
j_call: TRBJ2-5

cdr3_nt: TGTGCCAGCAGCCCCACAGGGAACACTGAAGCTTTCTTT
cdr3_aa: CASSPTGNTEAFF
d_call: .
v_call: TRBV7-3
clone_size: .
j_call: TRBJ1-1

cdr3_nt: TGTGCCAGCAGCTTCAGTACGGCAGTTGAGGATACGCAGTATTTT
cdr3_aa: CASSFSTAVEDTQYF
d_call: .
v_call: TRBV9
clone_size: .
j_call: TRBJ2-3

cdr3_nt: TGTGCCAGCAGCCGTCAGCGGGAGGGTCCCGAGACCCAGTACTTC
cdr3_aa: CASSRQREGPETQYF
d_call: TRBD2
v_call: TRBV11-2
clone_size: few
j_call: TRBJ2-5

cdr3_nt: TGTGCCAGCAGCTTCGCCAACAGGGCGCTAGCCAAAAACATTCAGTACTTC
cdr3_aa: CASSFANRALAKNIQYF
d_call: .
v_call: TRBV5-6
clone_size: .
j_call: TRBJ2-4

cdr3_nt: TGTGCCAGCAGTGTAGAGGGCGAGAGTCAGCCCCAGCATTTT
cdr3_aa: CASSVEGESQPQHF
d_call: .
v_call: TRBV6-1
clone_size: .
j_call: TRBJ1-5

cdr3_nt: TGTGCCAGCAGTTTACCCACACCCGGCCGCACGGTCTACTTC
cdr3_aa: CASSLPTPGRTVYF
d_call: .
v_call: TRBV6-6
clone_size: .
j_call: TRBJ2-5

cdr3_nt: TGTGCCTGGATGGTTAGCGGGGCAGTGGAGACCCAGTACTTC
cdr3_aa: CAWMVSGAVETQYF
d_call: TRBD2
v_call: TRBV30
clone_size: few
j_call: TRBJ2-5

cdr3_nt: TGTGCCAGCAGCTTAGTGGGGAACTCGAAACCGAACACTGAAGCTTTCTTT
cdr3_aa: CASSLVGNSKPNTEAFF
d_call: .
v_call: TRBV7-2
clone_size: .
j_call: TRBJ1-1

cdr3_nt: TGTGCCATCAGTGAATTGCAGACCACTATCCCCGGCTACACCTTC
cdr3_aa: CAISELQTTIPGYTF
d_call: .
v_call: TRBV10-3
clone_size: .
j_call: TRBJ1-2

cdr3_nt: TGCGCCAGCAGCCTCCGCGGGCGGGCGGCCTTGTACGAGCAGTACTTC
cdr3_aa: CASSLRGRAALYEQYF
d_call: .
v_call: TRBV4-1
clone_size: few
j_call: TRBJ2-7

cdr3_nt: TGTGCCAGCAGATACCTAGCGGGGGACTCCTACGAGCAGTACTTC
cdr3_aa: CASRYLAGDSYEQYF
d_call: TRBD2
v_call: TRBV7-9
clone_size: .
j_call: TRBJ2-7

cdr3_nt: TGTGCCAGCAGCTTAGATCCAGGGTCCAACTATGGCTACACCTTC
cdr3_aa: CASSLDPGSNYGYTF
d_call: .
v_call: TRBV7-2
clone_size: few
j_call: TRBJ1-2

cdr3_nt: TGTGCCAGCAGCATCGGACTAGCGGGAGAGTCCGGGGAGCTGTTTTTT
cdr3_aa: CASSIGLAGESGELFF
d_call: TRBD2
v_call: TRBV7-9
clone_size: .
j_call: TRBJ2-2

cdr3_nt: TGTGCCAGCAGCTTCACCGGGACCGGGACGCAGTATTTT
cdr3_aa: CASSFTGTGTQYF
d_call: .
v_call: TRBV5-6
clone_size: few
j_call: TRBJ2-3

cdr3_nt: TGTGCCAGCAGCTTGGCCGCGAGCTGGGCGGGAAAGTTCTTC
cdr3_aa: CASSLAASWAGKFF
d_call: .
v_call: TRBV5-6
clone_size: .
j_call: TRBJ2-1